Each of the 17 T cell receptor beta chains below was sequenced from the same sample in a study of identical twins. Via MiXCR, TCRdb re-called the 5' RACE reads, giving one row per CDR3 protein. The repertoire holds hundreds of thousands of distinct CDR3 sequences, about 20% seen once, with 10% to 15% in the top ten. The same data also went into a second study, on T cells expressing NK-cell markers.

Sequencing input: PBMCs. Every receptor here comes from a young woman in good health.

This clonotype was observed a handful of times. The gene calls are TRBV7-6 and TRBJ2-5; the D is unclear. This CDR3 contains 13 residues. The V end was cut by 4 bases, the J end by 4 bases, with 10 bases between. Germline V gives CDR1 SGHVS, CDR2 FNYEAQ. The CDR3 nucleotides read TGTGCCAGCAGCTCCCCGGACGTAGAGACCCAGTACTTC. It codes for CASSSPDVETQYF.

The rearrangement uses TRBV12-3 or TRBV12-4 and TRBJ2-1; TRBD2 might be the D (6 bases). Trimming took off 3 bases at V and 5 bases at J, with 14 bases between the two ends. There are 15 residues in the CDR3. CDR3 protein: CASSLAGGQNNEQFF. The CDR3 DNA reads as TGTGCCAGCAGTTTGGCCGGGGGTCAAAACAATGAGCAGTTCTTC.

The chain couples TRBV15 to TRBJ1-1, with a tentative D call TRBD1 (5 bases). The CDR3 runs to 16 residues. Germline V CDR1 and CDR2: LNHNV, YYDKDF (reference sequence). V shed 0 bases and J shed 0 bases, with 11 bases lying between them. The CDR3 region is CATSRDHVGVNTEAFF. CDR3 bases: TGTGCCACCAGCAGAGATCATGTAGGGGTGAACACTGAAGCTTTCTTT.

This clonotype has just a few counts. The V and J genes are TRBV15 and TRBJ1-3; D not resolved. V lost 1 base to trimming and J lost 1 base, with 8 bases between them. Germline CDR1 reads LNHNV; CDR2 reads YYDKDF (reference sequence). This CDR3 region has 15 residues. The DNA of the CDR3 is TGTGCCACCAGCAGAGCTAGGGATTCTGGAAACACCATATATTTT. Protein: CATSRARDSGNTIYF.

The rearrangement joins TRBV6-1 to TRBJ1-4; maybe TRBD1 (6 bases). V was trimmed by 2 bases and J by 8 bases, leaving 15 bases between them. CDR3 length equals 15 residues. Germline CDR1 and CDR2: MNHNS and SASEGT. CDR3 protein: CASSESGGPAEKLFF. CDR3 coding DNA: TGTGCCAGCAGTGAATCGGGGGGGCCGGCGGAAAAACTGTTTTTT.

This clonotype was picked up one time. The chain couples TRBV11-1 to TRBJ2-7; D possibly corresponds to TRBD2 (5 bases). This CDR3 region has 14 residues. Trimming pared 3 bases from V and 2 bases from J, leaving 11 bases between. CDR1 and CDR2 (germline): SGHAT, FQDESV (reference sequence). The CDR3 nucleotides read TGTGCCAGCAGCTTCGCCGGGGAAGCCTACGAGCAGTACTTC. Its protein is CASSFAGEAYEQYF.

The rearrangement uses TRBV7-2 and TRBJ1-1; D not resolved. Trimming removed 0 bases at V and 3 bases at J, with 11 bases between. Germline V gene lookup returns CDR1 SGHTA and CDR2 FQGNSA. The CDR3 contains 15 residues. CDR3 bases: TGTGCCAGCAGCTTAGCCCTCGGACCGTACACTGAAGCTTTCTTT. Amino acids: CASSLALGPYTEAFF.

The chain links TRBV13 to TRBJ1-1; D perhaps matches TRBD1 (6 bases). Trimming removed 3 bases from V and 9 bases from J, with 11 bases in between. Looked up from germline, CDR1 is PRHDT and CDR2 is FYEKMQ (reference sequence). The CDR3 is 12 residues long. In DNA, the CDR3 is TGTGCCAGCAGCTTGGGGGACAAGAAAGCTTTCTTT. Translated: CASSLGDKKAFF.

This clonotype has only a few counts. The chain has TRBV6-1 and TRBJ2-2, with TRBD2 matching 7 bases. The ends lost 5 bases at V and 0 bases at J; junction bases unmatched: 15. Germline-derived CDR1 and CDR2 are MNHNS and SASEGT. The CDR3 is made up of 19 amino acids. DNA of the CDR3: TGTGCCAGCAGTATTACGGGGTCTAGCGGAGGCGCGAACACCGGGGAGCTGTTTTTT. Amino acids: CASSITGSSGGANTGELFF.

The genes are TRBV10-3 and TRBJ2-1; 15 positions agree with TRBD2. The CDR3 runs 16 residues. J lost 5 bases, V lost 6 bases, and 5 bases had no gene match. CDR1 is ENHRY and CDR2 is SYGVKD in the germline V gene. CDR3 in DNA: TGTGCCATCAGGCTTGGGACTAGCGGGGGGAACAATGAGCAGTTCTTC. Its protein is CAIRLGTSGGNNEQFF.

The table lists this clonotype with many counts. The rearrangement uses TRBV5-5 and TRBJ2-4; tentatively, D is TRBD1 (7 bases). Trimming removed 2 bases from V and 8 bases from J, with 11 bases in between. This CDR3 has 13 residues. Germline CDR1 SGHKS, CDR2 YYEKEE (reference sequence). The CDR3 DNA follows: TGTGCCAGCAGCTTCCAGGGGGGATACATTCAGTACTTC. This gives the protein CASSFQGGYIQYF.

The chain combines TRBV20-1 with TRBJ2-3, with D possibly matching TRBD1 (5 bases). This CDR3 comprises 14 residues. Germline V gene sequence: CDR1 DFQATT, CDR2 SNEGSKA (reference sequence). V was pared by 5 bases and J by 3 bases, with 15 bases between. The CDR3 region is CSAGVQGSTDTQYF. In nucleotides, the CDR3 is TGCAGTGCTGGCGTGCAGGGATCGACAGATACGCAGTATTTT.

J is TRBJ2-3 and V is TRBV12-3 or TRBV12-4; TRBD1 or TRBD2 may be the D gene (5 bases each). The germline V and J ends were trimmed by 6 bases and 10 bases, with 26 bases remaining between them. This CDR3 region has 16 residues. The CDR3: CASSPLWGTPLGPQYF. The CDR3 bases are TGTGCCAGCAGCCCATTATGGGGGACCCCCCTAGGACCGCAGTATTTT.

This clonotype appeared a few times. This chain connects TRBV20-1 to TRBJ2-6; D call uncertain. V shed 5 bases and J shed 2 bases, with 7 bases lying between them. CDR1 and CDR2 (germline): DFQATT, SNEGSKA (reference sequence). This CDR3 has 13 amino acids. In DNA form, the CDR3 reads TGCAGTGCTTTCTACACTGGGGCCAACGTCCTGACTTTC. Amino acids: CSAFYTGANVLTF.

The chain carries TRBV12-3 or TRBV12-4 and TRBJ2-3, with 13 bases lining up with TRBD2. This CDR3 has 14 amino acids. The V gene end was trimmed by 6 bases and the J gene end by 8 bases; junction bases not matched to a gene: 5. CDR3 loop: CASSPRTSGGTQYF. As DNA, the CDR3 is TGTGCCAGCAGCCCCCGGACTAGCGGGGGTACGCAGTATTTT.

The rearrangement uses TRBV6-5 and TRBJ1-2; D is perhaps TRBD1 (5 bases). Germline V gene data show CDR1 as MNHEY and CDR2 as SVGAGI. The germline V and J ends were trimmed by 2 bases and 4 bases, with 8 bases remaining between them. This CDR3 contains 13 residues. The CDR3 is CASSYGTFYGYTF. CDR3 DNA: TGTGCCAGCAGTTACGGGACTTTCTATGGCTACACCTTC.

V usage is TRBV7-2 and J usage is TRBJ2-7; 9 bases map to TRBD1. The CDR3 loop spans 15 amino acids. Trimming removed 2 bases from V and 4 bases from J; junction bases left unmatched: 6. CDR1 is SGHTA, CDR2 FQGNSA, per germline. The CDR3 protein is CASSLSGTGIYEQYF. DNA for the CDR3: TGTGCCAGCAGCTTATCGGGGACAGGGATATACGAGCAGTACTTC.